Below, 6 T cell receptor beta chains from the same sample are listed, as sequenced in a study of CD8 T cells in ankylosing spondylitis. Each CDR3 protein is one row after TCRdb ran MiXCR on the 5' RACE reads. In the table there are around 250,000 distinct CDR3 sequences, roughly 32% of which are singletons. Sequenced: blood, either unsorted or a sorted T cell fraction (not recorded which). The receptors originated from a male donor with ankylosing spondylitis or in good health (not recorded which).

The chain joins TRBV20-1 to TRBJ1-1; weak D call: TRBD1 (5 bases). The CDR3 extends over 13 amino acids. Trimming stripped 5 bases from V and 3 bases from J, with 13 bases between. Germline values: CDR1 DFQATT, CDR2 SNEGSKA (reference sequence). The CDR3 DNA reads TGCAGTGCTCCCCTTGGGGGGTACACTGAAGCTTTCTTT. This translates into CSAPLGGYTEAFF.

This clonotype was seen a few times. This chain links TRBV7-9 with TRBJ1-4; D is unresolved. The CDR3 is made up of 13 amino acids. Deletions cut 4 bases from V and 10 bases from J, with 13 bases between. Per the germline V gene, CDR1 is SEHNR and CDR2 is FQNEAQ (reference sequence). The CDR3 loop reads CASSSVADPKLFF. CDR3 DNA: TGTGCCAGCAGCTCGGTTGCCGATCCAAAACTGTTTTTT.

The sample holds a few counts of this clonotype. This sequence joins TRBV10-2 and TRBJ1-6; a weak D match, TRBD1 (6 bases). Germline CDR1 WSHSY, CDR2 SAAADI. Trimming took 6 bases from V and 14 from J, leaving 14 bases between them. This CDR3 is built from 12 residues. The CDR3 region has the DNA TGCGCCAGCAGCGTCGAACAGGGAGCCCTCCACTTT. Translated, it gives CASSVEQGALHF.

The rearrangement links TRBV5-5 to TRBJ2-2, with 14 bases fitting TRBD2. V shed 3 bases, J shed 5 bases, and the junction held 6 bases outside the gene matches. Germline CDR1 reads SGHKS; CDR2 reads YYEKEE (reference sequence). CDR3 length: 17 residues. CDR3 bases: TGTGCCAGCAGCTCGGGACTAGCGGGGGCAAGTACCGGGGAGCTGTTTTTT. It is translated as CASSSGLAGASTGELFF.

V is TRBV12-5 and J is TRBJ2-5; D may be TRBD2 (6 bases). Trimming removed 2 bases from V and 7 bases from J, with 8 bases in between. Germline assignment: CDR1 LGHNT and CDR2 FRNRAP. The CDR3 totals 12 residues. CDR3 coding DNA: TGTGCTAGTGGTTTGACCGGGGGGACCCAGTACTTC. Its translation is CASGLTGGTQYF.

The rearrangement joins TRBV7-9 to TRBJ2-1; D remains unclear. Per the germline V gene, CDR1 is SEHNR and CDR2 is FQNEAQ (reference sequence). Trimming removed 4 bases at V and 6 bases at J, with 16 bases between. The CDR3 runs to 15 residues. In nucleotides, the CDR3 is TGTGCCAGCAGCTCCCAGAGTTTTTGGGGCAATGAGCAGTTCTTC. It translates to CASSSQSFWGNEQFF.